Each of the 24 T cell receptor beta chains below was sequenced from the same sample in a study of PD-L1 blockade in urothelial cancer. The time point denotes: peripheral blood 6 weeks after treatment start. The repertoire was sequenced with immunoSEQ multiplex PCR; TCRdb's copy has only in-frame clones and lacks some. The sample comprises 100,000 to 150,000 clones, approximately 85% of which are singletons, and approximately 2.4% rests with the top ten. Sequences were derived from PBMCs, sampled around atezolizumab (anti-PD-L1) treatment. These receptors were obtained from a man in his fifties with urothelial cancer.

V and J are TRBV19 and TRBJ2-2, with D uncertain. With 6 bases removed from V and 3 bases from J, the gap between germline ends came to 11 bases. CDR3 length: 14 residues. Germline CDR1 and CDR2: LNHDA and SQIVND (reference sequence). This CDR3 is CASRPTADTGELFF. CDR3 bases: TGTGCCAGTAGACCGACTGCGGACACCGGGGAGCTGTTTTTT.

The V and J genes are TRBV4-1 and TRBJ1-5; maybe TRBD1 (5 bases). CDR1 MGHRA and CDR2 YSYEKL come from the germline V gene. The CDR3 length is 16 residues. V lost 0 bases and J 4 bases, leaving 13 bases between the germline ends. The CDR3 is CASSQDGGLGNQPQHF. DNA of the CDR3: TGCGCCAGCAGCCAAGATGGGGGGTTGGGAAATCAGCCCCAGCATTTT.

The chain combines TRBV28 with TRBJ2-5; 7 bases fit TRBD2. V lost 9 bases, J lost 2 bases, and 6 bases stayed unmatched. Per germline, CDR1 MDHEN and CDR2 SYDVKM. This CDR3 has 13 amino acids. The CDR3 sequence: CARTSYQQETQYF. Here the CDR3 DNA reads TGTGCCAGGACTAGCTATCAACAAGAGACCCAGTACTTC.

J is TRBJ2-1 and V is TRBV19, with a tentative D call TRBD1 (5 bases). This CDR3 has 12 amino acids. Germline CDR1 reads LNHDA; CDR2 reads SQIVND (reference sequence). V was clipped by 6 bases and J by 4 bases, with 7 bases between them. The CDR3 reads CASRTGYNEQFF. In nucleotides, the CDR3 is TGTGCCAGTAGAACAGGTTACAATGAGCAGTTCTTC.

The CDR3 DNA reads as TGTGCCAGCAGCTTATCCAGGGAAGAGACCCAGTACTTC. The encoded protein is CASSLSREETQYF. This chain connects TRBV7-9 to TRBJ2-5; possibly TRBD1 for D (5 bases). V lost 2 bases, J lost 3 bases, and 7 bases lay in between. CDR1 and CDR2 (germline): SEHNR, FQNEAQ (reference sequence). This CDR3 is 13 amino acids long.

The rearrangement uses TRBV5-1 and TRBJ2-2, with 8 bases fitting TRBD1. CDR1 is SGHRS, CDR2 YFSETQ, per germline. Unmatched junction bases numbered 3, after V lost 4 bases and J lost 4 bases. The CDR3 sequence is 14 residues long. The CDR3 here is CASSPGGATGELFF. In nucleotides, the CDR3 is TGCGCCAGCAGCCCAGGGGGCGCCACCGGGGAGCTGTTTTTT.

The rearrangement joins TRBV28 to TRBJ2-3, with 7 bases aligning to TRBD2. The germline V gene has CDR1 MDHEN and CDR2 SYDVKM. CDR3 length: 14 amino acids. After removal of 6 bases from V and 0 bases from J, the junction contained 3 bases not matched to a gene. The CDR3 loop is CASRLAKSTDTQYF. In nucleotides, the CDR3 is TGTGCCAGCAGACTAGCGAAGAGCACAGATACGCAGTATTTT.

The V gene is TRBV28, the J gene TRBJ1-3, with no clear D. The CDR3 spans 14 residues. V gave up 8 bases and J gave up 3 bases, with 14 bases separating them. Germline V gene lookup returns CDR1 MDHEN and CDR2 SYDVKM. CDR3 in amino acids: CASGNWANGNTIYF. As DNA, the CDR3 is TGTGCCAGCGGCAATTGGGCTAATGGAAACACCATATATTTT.

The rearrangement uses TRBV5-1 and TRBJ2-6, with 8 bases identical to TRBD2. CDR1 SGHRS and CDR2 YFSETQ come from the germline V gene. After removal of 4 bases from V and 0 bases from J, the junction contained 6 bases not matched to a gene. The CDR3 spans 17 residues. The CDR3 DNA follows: TGCGCCAGCAGCCCCGGGGGGGCGAACTCTGGGGCCAACGTCCTGACTTTC. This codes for CASSPGGANSGANVLTF.

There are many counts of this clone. The CDR3 region is CASSLDGGAGGYTF. CDR3 nucleotide sequence: TGTGCCAGCAGCTTGGATGGGGGGGCGGGTGGCTACACCTTC. The chain combines TRBV5-4 with TRBJ1-2; a weak D match, TRBD1 (6 bases). This CDR3 is built from 14 residues. V dropped 0 bases and J dropped 7 bases, with 13 bases sitting between them. Germline V gives CDR1 SGHNT, CDR2 YYREEE (reference sequence).

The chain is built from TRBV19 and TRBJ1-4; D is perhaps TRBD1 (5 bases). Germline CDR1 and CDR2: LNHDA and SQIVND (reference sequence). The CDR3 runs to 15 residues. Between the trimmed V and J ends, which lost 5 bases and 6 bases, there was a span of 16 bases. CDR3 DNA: TGTGCCAGTAGTCCCGCCGGGGGAGAGGATGAAAAACTGTTTTTT. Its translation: CASSPAGGEDEKLFF. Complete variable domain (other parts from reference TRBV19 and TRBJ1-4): DGGITQSPKYLFRKEGQNVTLSCEQNLNHDAMYWYRQDPGQGLRLIYYSQIVNDFQKGDIAEGYSVSREKKESFPLTVTSAQKNPTAFYLCASSPAGGEDEKLFFGSGTQLSVL.

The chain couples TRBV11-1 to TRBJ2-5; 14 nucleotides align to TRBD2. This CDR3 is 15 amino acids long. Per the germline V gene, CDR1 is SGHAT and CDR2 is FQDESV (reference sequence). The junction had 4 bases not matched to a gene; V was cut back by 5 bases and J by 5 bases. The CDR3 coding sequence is TGTGCCAGCAGCCTGGGACTAGCGGGAGTCGAGACCCAGTACTTC. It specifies CASSLGLAGVETQYF.

The CDR3 nucleotides read TGCAGCGCTAATTACGGGACAGGGAACACCGGGGAGCTGTTTTTT. The encoded protein is CSANYGTGNTGELFF. This chain uses TRBV29-1 with TRBJ2-2; 8 bases agree with TRBD1. The CDR3 consists of 15 residues. The junction had 8 bases not matched to a gene; V was cut back by 7 bases and J by 1 base. CDR1 SQVTM and CDR2 ANQGSEA come from the germline V gene.

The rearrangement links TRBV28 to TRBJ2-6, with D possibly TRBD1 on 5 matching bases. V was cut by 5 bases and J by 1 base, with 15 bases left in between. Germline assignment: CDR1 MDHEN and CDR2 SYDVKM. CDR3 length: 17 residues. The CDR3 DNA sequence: TGTGCCAGCAGTGAATACGGTCGACAGTCTGGGGCCAACGTCCTGACTTTC. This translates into CASSEYGRQSGANVLTF.

The DNA for the CDR3 is TGTGCCTGGAGCGGGACTAGCGGCACAGATACGCAGTATTTT. It is translated as CAWSGTSGTDTQYF. The chain joins TRBV30 to TRBJ2-3, with 10 bases matching TRBD2. CDR3 length: 14 amino acids. Losses at the gene ends were 3 bases for V and 1 base for J; bases not matched to a gene: 1. Germline loops: CDR1 GTSNPN, CDR2 SVGIG (reference sequence).

Written as DNA, the CDR3 is TGTGCCAGCAGTTTGTCCAGCCAGGCCTACGAGCAGTACTTC. The encoded protein is CASSLSSQAYEQYF. This chain connects TRBV27 to TRBJ2-7; D gene unclear. Trimming shortened V by 3 bases and J by 2 bases, and 11 bases separated the two germline ends. Per germline, CDR1 MNHEY and CDR2 SMNVEV (reference sequence). CDR3 size: 14 residues.

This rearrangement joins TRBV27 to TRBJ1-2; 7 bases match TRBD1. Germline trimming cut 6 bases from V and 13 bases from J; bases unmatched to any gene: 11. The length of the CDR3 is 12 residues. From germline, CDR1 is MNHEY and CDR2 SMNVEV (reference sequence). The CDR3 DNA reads TGTGCCAGCAGCCTACCGGGACAGTTGCCCACCTTC. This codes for CASSLPGQLPTF.

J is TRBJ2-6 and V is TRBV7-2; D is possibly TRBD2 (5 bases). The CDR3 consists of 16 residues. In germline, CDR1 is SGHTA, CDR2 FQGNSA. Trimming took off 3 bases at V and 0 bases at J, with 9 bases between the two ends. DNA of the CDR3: TGTGCCAGCAGCTTGAGGGCAAGCTCTGGGGCCAACGTCCTGACTTTC. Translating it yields CASSLRASSGANVLTF.

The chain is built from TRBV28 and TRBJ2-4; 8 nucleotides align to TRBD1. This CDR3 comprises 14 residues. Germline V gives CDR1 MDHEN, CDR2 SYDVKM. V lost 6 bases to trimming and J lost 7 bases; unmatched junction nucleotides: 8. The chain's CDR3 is CASRRGQVSNIQYF. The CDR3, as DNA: TGTGCCAGCAGACGGGGACAGGTTAGCAACATTCAGTACTTC.

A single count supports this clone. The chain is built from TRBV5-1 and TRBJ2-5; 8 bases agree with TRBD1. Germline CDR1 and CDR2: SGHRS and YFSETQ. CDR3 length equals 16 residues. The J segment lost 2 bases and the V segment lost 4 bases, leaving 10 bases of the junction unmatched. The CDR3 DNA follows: TGCGCCAGCAGCCTCGGTGGGACAGGTTGGCAAGAGACCCAGTACTTC. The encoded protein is CASSLGGTGWQETQYF.

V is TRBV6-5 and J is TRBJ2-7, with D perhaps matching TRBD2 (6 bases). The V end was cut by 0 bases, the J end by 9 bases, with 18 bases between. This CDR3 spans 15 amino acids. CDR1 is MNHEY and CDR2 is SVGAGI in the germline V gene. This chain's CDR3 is CASSYSPGSLVGQYF. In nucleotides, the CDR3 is TGTGCCAGCAGTTACTCCCCCGGGAGCTTGGTCGGGCAGTACTTC.

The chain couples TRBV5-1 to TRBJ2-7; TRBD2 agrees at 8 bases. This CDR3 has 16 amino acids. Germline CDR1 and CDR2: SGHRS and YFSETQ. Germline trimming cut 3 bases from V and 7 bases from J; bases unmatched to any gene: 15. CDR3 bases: TGCGCCAGCAGCTGGGCACCGGGACTAGGTAATAAGGAGCAGTACTTC. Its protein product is CASSWAPGLGNKEQYF.

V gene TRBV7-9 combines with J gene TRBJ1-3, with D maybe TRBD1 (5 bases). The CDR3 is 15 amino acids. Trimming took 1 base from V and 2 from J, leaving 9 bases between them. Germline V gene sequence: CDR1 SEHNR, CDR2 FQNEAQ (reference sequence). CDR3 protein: CASSLVAGAGNTIYF. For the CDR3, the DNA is TGTGCCAGCAGCTTAGTCGCGGGGGCTGGAAACACCATATATTTT.

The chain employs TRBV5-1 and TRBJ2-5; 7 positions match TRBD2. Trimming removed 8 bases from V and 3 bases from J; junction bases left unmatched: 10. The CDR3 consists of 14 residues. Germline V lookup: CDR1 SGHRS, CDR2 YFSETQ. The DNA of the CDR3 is TGCGCCAGTTCCCATGTGGGGGGGGAAGAGACCCAGTACTTC. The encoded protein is CASSHVGGEETQYF.